This TCR beta chain derives from a study of cytomegalovirus exposure and HLA in healthy donors. General study results and limits: A link between a missense DCLRE1C variant and TCR beta V- and J-gene trimming emerged from a later analysis. In a later analysis, at a false discovery rate of 0.05, under 20,000 TCR beta sequences matched HLA alleles. The authors excluded some V segments, including TRBV6-2 and TRBV6-3, as indistinguishable. TCR sequences were mostly rare, though some public TCRs occurred in many donors.

Concerning this clone itself: Its antigen is still unknown.

It was with 60 Vbeta and 13 Jbeta primers that the PCR ran. Sequencing was performed with immunoSEQ multiplex PCR; in TCRdb, only in-frame clones are kept and a portion is missing. Counted here are 150,000 to 200,000 clones, roughly four fifths occurring once; the ten biggest clones make up 1.5% to 2%. This CDR3 region has 15 residues. From germline, CDR1 is SNHLY and CDR2 FYNNEI. V lost 6 bases and J 0 bases, leaving 12 bases between the germline ends. The receptor was isolated from a man under 40 in good health and CMV-seronegative. This rearrangement joins TRBV2 to TRBJ2-1; D might be TRBD2 (6 bases). Material for sequencing was PBMCs. This chain's CDR3 is CASRLEGSSYNEQFF. Here the CDR3 DNA reads TGTGCCAGCAGGTTGGAGGGGAGCTCCTACAATGAGCAGTTCTTC.